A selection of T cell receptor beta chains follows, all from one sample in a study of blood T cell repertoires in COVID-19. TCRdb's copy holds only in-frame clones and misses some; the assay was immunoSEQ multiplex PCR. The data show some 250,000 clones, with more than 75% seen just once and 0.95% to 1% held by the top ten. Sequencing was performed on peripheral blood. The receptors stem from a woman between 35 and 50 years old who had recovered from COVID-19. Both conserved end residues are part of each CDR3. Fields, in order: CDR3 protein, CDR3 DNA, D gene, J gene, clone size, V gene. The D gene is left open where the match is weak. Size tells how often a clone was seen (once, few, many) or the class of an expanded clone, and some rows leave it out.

CDR3aa: CASSYPTGGRGSEAFF
CDR3nt: TGTGCCAGCAGTTACCCGACAGGGGGGCGAGGTTCGGAAGCTTTCTTT
d_gene: TRBD1
j_gene: TRBJ1-1
abundance: .
v_gene: TRBV6-5

CDR3aa: CASSHLAGGTSVNEQFF
CDR3nt: TGCGCCAGCAGCCACCTCGCTGGGGGGACTAGCGTCAATGAGCAGTTCTTC
d_gene: TRBD2
j_gene: TRBJ2-1
abundance: .
v_gene: TRBV4-1

CDR3aa: CASSYALPGDTQYF
CDR3nt: TGTGCCAGCAGTTACGCTCTGCCGGGGGATACGCAGTATTTT
d_gene: .
j_gene: TRBJ2-3
abundance: .
v_gene: TRBV6-2/TRBV6-3

CDR3aa: CASSRDRRSGYTF
CDR3nt: TGTGCCAGCAGCCGGGACAGGAGGAGTGGCTACACCTTC
d_gene: TRBD1
j_gene: TRBJ1-2
abundance: .
v_gene: TRBV6-5

CDR3aa: CASSQDRGQLYSGANVLTF
CDR3nt: TGCGCCAGCAGCCAAGATCGCGGGCAGCTTTACTCTGGGGCCAACGTCCTGACTTTC
d_gene: .
j_gene: TRBJ2-6
abundance: .
v_gene: TRBV4-3

CDR3aa: CAAAGGGEETQYF
CDR3nt: TGTGCCGCCGCGGGAGGGGGGGAGGAGACCCAGTACTTC
d_gene: TRBD2
j_gene: TRBJ2-5
abundance: once
v_gene: TRBV10-3

CDR3aa: CASRDRGSSPLHF
CDR3nt: TGTGCCAGTCGAGACAGGGGTAGTTCACCCCTCCACTTT
d_gene: TRBD1
j_gene: TRBJ1-6
abundance: many
v_gene: TRBV19

CDR3aa: CASKGRELTEAFF
CDR3nt: TGCGCCAGCAAGGGCAGGGAACTCACTGAAGCTTTCTTT
d_gene: .
j_gene: TRBJ1-1
abundance: .
v_gene: TRBV5-1

CDR3aa: CASSMASLAGGTQYF
CDR3nt: TGTGCCAGTAGTATGGCCTCGCTAGCGGGAGGTACGCAGTATTTT
d_gene: TRBD2
j_gene: TRBJ2-3
abundance: once
v_gene: TRBV19

CDR3aa: CASSSPAGWNTEAFF
CDR3nt: TGTGCCAGCAGCTCTCCTGCAGGGTGGAACACTGAAGCTTTCTTT
d_gene: .
j_gene: TRBJ1-1
abundance: .
v_gene: TRBV11-2

CDR3aa: CASSLARVGTEAFF
CDR3nt: TGTGCCAGCAGTTTAGCCAGGGTAGGCACTGAAGCTTTCTTT
d_gene: .
j_gene: TRBJ1-1
abundance: .
v_gene: TRBV27

CDR3aa: CAWRGGVAGGLLRNEQFF
CDR3nt: TGTGCCTGGAGGGGTGGGGTAGCGGGAGGCCTACTAAGAAATGAGCAGTTCTTC
d_gene: TRBD2
j_gene: TRBJ2-1
abundance: .
v_gene: TRBV30

CDR3aa: CASSQAGGAGVTDTQYF
CDR3nt: TGTGCCAGCAGCCAAGCGGGCGGGGCCGGGGTCACAGATACGCAGTATTTT
d_gene: .
j_gene: TRBJ2-3
abundance: .
v_gene: TRBV4-2

CDR3aa: CASSARLEQFF
CDR3nt: TGTGCCAGCAGCGCCCGACTTGAGCAGTTCTTC
d_gene: .
j_gene: TRBJ2-1
abundance: once
v_gene: TRBV6-2/TRBV6-3

CDR3aa: CASSLGGARGYNEQFF
CDR3nt: TGTGCCAGCAGCTTAGGGGGAGCCAGGGGCTACAATGAGCAGTTCTTC
d_gene: .
j_gene: TRBJ2-1
abundance: .
v_gene: TRBV11-3

CDR3aa: CASSWVAGGPNEQFF
CDR3nt: TGTGCCAGTAGTTGGGTAGCGGGAGGGCCGAATGAGCAGTTCTTC
d_gene: TRBD2
j_gene: TRBJ2-1
abundance: .
v_gene: TRBV19

CDR3aa: CASSQQGNPYNSPLHF
CDR3nt: TGTGCCAGCAGTCAACAGGGTAATCCCTATAATTCACCCCTCCACTTT
d_gene: .
j_gene: TRBJ1-6
abundance: .
v_gene: TRBV27

CDR3aa: CASSQQGVSYGYTF
CDR3nt: TGTGCCAGCAGTCAACAGGGGGTCTCCTATGGCTACACCTTC
d_gene: TRBD1
j_gene: TRBJ1-2
abundance: .
v_gene: TRBV28

CDR3aa: CASSAVRGLSPNEQFF
CDR3nt: TGTGCCAGCAGCGCCGTTAGGGGACTTAGTCCCAATGAGCAGTTCTTC
d_gene: .
j_gene: TRBJ2-1
abundance: .
v_gene: TRBV7-2

CDR3aa: CASSLGDVGGRFF
CDR3nt: TGTGCCAGCAGCTTGGGGGATGTTGGCGGGAGGTTCTTC
d_gene: TRBD2
j_gene: TRBJ2-1
abundance: .
v_gene: TRBV5-4

CDR3aa: CASSPDISYNEQFF
CDR3nt: TGTGCCAGCTCACCCGACATCTCCTACAATGAGCAGTTCTTC
d_gene: .
j_gene: TRBJ2-1
abundance: .
v_gene: TRBV18

CDR3aa: CAARDKDSGNTIYF
CDR3nt: TGTGCCGCCCGGGACAAAGACTCTGGAAACACCATATATTTT
d_gene: .
j_gene: TRBJ1-3
abundance: .
v_gene: TRBV10-3

CDR3aa: CASQTGGFYNEQFF
CDR3nt: TGTGCCAGTCAGACAGGGGGGTTCTACAATGAGCAGTTCTTC
d_gene: TRBD1
j_gene: TRBJ2-1
abundance: once
v_gene: TRBV27

CDR3aa: CASSQVSGMGLAGLTETQYF
CDR3nt: TGTGCCAGCAGCCAAGTGAGTGGTATGGGCCTAGCGGGACTGACGGAGACCCAGTACTTC
d_gene: TRBD2
j_gene: TRBJ2-5
abundance: .
v_gene: TRBV14

CDR3aa: CASNNRDWNTEAFF
CDR3nt: TGTGCCAGCAACAACAGGGATTGGAACACTGAAGCTTTCTTT
d_gene: .
j_gene: TRBJ1-1
abundance: .
v_gene: TRBV11-3

CDR3aa: CASSIVGTVSSYEQYF
CDR3nt: TGTGCCAGTAGTATAGTGGGGACAGTCAGCTCCTACGAGCAGTACTTC
d_gene: TRBD1
j_gene: TRBJ2-7
abundance: once
v_gene: TRBV19

CDR3aa: CASSTPPGTSGSETQYF
CDR3nt: TGCGCCAGCAGCACACCCCCCGGGACTAGCGGGAGTGAGACCCAGTACTTC
d_gene: TRBD2
j_gene: TRBJ2-5
abundance: .
v_gene: TRBV5-1

CDR3aa: CAWSVRDRGRAGYGYTF
CDR3nt: TGTGCCTGGAGTGTACGGGACAGGGGGCGGGCTGGCTATGGCTACACCTTC
d_gene: TRBD1
j_gene: TRBJ1-2
abundance: .
v_gene: TRBV30

CDR3aa: CASSPAGGGSPLHF
CDR3nt: TGTGCCAGCTCCCCGGCGGGCGGCGGGTCACCCCTCCACTTT
d_gene: .
j_gene: TRBJ1-6
abundance: .
v_gene: TRBV18

CDR3aa: CASSLSGSSSYEQYF
CDR3nt: TGTGCCAGCAGCTTAAGCGGGTCAAGCTCCTACGAGCAGTACTTC
d_gene: .
j_gene: TRBJ2-7
abundance: .
v_gene: TRBV7-9

CDR3aa: CASSLGRSRGTDTQYF
CDR3nt: TGTGCCAGCAGCTTGGGCCGAAGCCGGGGCACAGATACGCAGTATTTT
d_gene: .
j_gene: TRBJ2-3
abundance: .
v_gene: TRBV5-8

CDR3aa: CASSPGQIYGYTF
CDR3nt: TGTGCCAGTAGTCCGGGACAGATCTATGGCTACACCTTC
d_gene: TRBD1
j_gene: TRBJ1-2
abundance: .
v_gene: TRBV19

CDR3aa: CASRGDYGYTF
CDR3nt: TGTGCCAGCAGGGGGGACTATGGCTACACCTTC
d_gene: TRBD1
j_gene: TRBJ1-2
abundance: .
v_gene: TRBV19

CDR3aa: CASKRLAGAYEQYF
CDR3nt: TGTGCCAGTAAGAGACTAGCGGGGGCCTACGAGCAGTACTTC
d_gene: TRBD2
j_gene: TRBJ2-7
abundance: .
v_gene: TRBV19

CDR3aa: CASSFGDREVRTEAFF
CDR3nt: TGTGCCAGCAGCTTTGGGGACAGGGAAGTTCGTACTGAAGCTTTCTTT
d_gene: TRBD1
j_gene: TRBJ1-1
abundance: .
v_gene: TRBV7-2

CDR3aa: CASSSKGTPTYEQYF
CDR3nt: TGTGCCAGCAGCTCAAAAGGGACACCTACCTACGAGCAGTACTTC
d_gene: .
j_gene: TRBJ2-7
abundance: .
v_gene: TRBV7-2

CDR3aa: CASSPEGSPNEQFF
CDR3nt: TGTGCCAGCAGCCCGGAGGGCTCCCCCAATGAGCAGTTCTTC
d_gene: .
j_gene: TRBJ2-1
abundance: .
v_gene: TRBV7-2

CDR3aa: CASSESGRGRTNEKLFF
CDR3nt: TGTGCCAGCAGTGAATCGGGCAGGGGGCGGACTAATGAAAAACTGTTTTTT
d_gene: TRBD1
j_gene: TRBJ1-4
abundance: .
v_gene: TRBV25-1

CDR3aa: CSAGRDEQYF
CDR3nt: TGCAGCGCTGGGCGCGACGAGCAGTACTTC
d_gene: .
j_gene: TRBJ2-7
abundance: once
v_gene: TRBV29-1

CDR3aa: CASSHPLGQGAPSNYGYTF
CDR3nt: TGTGCCAGCAGCCACCCTCTGGGGCAGGGGGCCCCTTCTAACTATGGCTACACCTTC
d_gene: TRBD1
j_gene: TRBJ1-2
abundance: .
v_gene: TRBV16

CDR3aa: CASSDSRTGGTEAFF
CDR3nt: TGTGCCAGCAGTGATTCCCGGACAGGGGGCACTGAAGCTTTCTTT
d_gene: TRBD1
j_gene: TRBJ1-1
abundance: .
v_gene: TRBV25-1

CDR3aa: CASSFGIREQFF
CDR3nt: TGTGCCAGCAGCTTCGGGATTCGTGAGCAGTTCTTC
d_gene: .
j_gene: TRBJ2-1
abundance: .
v_gene: TRBV5-6

CDR3aa: CASSQGGLAVNTGELFF
CDR3nt: TGTGCCAGCAGCCAAGGGGGACTAGCGGTCAACACCGGGGAGCTGTTTTTT
d_gene: TRBD2
j_gene: TRBJ2-2
abundance: .
v_gene: TRBV3-1/TRBV3-2

CDR3aa: CASSLAGLGGRGSPLHF
CDR3nt: TGTGCCAGCAGCTTAGCTGGCCTTGGGGGCCGCGGTTCACCCCTCCACTTT
d_gene: .
j_gene: TRBJ1-6
abundance: .
v_gene: TRBV11-3

CDR3aa: CSVGGLAGVEQYF
CDR3nt: TGCAGCGTTGGAGGACTAGCGGGAGTCGAGCAGTACTTC
d_gene: TRBD2
j_gene: TRBJ2-7
abundance: .
v_gene: TRBV29-1

CDR3aa: CASSRHRQGSDTGELFF
CDR3nt: TGCGCCAGCAGCCGCCACCGACAGGGCTCAGACACCGGGGAGCTGTTTTTT
d_gene: TRBD1
j_gene: TRBJ2-2
abundance: .
v_gene: TRBV23-1

CDR3aa: CASSADRGNYGYTF
CDR3nt: TGTGCCAGTAGTGCGGACAGGGGGAACTATGGCTACACCTTC
d_gene: TRBD1
j_gene: TRBJ1-2
abundance: .
v_gene: TRBV19

CDR3aa: CASSQEVGVSYNEQFF
CDR3nt: TGCGCCAGCAGCCAAGAGGTGGGCGTCTCCTACAATGAGCAGTTCTTC
d_gene: .
j_gene: TRBJ2-1
abundance: .
v_gene: TRBV4-1

CDR3aa: CASSLMGGNEQFF
CDR3nt: TGCGCCAGCAGCCTTATGGGGGGGAATGAGCAGTTCTTC
d_gene: TRBD2
j_gene: TRBJ2-1
abundance: .
v_gene: TRBV4-1

CDR3aa: CASSHRGRQETQYF
CDR3nt: TGTGCCAGCAGCCACAGGGGGAGACAAGAGACCCAGTACTTC
d_gene: TRBD1
j_gene: TRBJ2-5
abundance: .
v_gene: TRBV3-1/TRBV3-2

CDR3aa: CSVAGGLGARGYTF
CDR3nt: TGCAGCGTCGCAGGGGGGCTCGGGGCGAGGGGCTACACCTTC
d_gene: TRBD1
j_gene: TRBJ1-2
abundance: .
v_gene: TRBV29-1

CDR3aa: CASSQGTSGRYNEQFF
CDR3nt: TGCGCCAGCAGCCAAGGGACTAGCGGGAGATACAATGAGCAGTTCTTC
d_gene: TRBD2
j_gene: TRBJ2-1
abundance: once
v_gene: TRBV4-1

CDR3aa: CASSQGRGGTEQYF
CDR3nt: TGCGCCAGCAGTCAAGGCCGCGGAGGTACGGAGCAGTACTTC
d_gene: .
j_gene: TRBJ2-7
abundance: .
v_gene: TRBV23-1

CDR3aa: CASSRGGGPPNQETQYF
CDR3nt: TGTGCCAGCAGCCGCGGGGGAGGGCCCCCAAACCAAGAGACCCAGTACTTC
d_gene: TRBD2
j_gene: TRBJ2-5
abundance: .
v_gene: TRBV7-3

CDR3aa: CATSRVTSGRSGSRDTQYF
CDR3nt: TGTGCCACCAGCAGAGTGACTTCAGGAAGGAGTGGGAGTAGAGATACGCAGTATTTT
d_gene: .
j_gene: TRBJ2-3
abundance: .
v_gene: TRBV15